This T cell receptor (beta chain) was obtained from a study of blood T cell repertoires in COVID-19. Germline-derived CDR1 and CDR2 are SGHKS and YYEKEE (reference sequence). There are 14 residues in the CDR3. Trimming pared 4 bases from V and 8 bases from J, leaving 15 bases between. Sequenced by immunoSEQ multiplex PCR; TCRdb stores in-frame clones only, minus some. The repertoire holds 300,000 to 350,000 clones, 87% seen once, with around 9.3% in the top ten. This clone was seen only a few times. The genes are TRBV5-5 and TRBJ1-4; possible D gene TRBD1, 6 bases. This sequence originates from a woman aged 18-29 years who had recovered from COVID-19. What was sequenced was PBMCs or T cells enriched from blood (not recorded which). The chain's CDR3 is CASSQQGRVEKLFF. The CDR3 DNA reads as TGTGCCAGCAGCCAACAGGGTCGAGTAGAAAAACTGTTTTTT.